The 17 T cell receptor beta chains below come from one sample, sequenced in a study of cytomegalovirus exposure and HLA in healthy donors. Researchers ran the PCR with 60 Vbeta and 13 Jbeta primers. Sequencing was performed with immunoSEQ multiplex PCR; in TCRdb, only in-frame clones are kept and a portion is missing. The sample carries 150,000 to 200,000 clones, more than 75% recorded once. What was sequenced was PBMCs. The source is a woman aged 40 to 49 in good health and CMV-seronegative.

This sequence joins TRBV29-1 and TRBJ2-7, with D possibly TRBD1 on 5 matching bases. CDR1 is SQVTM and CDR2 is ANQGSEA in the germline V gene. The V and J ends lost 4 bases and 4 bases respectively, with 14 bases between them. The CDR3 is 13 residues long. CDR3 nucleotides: TGCAGCGTTGTTCACAGGCAAGGGTACGAGCAGTACTTC. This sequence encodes CSVVHRQGYEQYF.

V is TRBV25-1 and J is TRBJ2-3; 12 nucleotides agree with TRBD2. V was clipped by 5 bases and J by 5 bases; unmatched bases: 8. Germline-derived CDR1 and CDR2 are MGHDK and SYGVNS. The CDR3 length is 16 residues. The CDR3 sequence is CASSTITSGRRDTQYF. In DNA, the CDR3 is TGTGCCAGCAGTACTATAACTAGCGGGAGGAGAGATACGCAGTATTTT. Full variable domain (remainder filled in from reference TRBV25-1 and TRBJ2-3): EADIYQTPRYLVIGTGKKITLECSQTMGHDKMYWYQQDPGMELHLIHYSYGVNSTEKGDLSSESTVSRIRTEHFPLTLESARPSHTSQYLCASSTITSGRRDTQYFGPGTRLTVL.

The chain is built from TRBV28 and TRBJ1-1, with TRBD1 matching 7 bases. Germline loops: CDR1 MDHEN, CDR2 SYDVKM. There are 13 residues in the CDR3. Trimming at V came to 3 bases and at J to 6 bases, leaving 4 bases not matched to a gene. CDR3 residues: CASSLQGEAEAFF. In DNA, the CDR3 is TGTGCCAGCAGTTTGCAGGGGGAGGCTGAAGCTTTCTTT. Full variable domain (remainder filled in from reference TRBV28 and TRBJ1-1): DVKVTQSSRYLVKRTGEKVFLECVQDMDHENMFWYRQDPGLGLRLIYFSYDVKMKEKGDIPEGYSVSREKKERFSLILESASTNQTSMYLCASSLQGEAEAFFGQGTRLTVV.

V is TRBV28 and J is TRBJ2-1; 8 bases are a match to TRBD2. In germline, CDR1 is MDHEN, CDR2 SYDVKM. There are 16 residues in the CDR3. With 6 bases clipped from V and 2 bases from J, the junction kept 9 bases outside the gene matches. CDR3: CASSYITSGPYNEQFF. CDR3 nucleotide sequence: TGTGCCAGCAGCTACATCACTAGCGGACCCTACAATGAGCAGTTCTTC.

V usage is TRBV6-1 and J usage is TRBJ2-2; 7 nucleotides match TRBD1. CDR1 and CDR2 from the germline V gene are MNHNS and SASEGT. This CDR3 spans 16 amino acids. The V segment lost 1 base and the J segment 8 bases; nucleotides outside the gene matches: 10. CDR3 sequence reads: CASSEGTGRYEGELFF. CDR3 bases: TGTGCCAGCAGTGAAGGGACAGGCCGATATGAAGGGGAGCTGTTTTTT.

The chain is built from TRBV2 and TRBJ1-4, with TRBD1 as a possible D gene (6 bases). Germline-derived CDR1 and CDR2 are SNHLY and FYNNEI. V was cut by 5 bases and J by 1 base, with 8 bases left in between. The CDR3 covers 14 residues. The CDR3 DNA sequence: TGTGCCAGCAGTACAGGGTTAACTAATGAAAAACTGTTTTTT. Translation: CASSTGLTNEKLFF.

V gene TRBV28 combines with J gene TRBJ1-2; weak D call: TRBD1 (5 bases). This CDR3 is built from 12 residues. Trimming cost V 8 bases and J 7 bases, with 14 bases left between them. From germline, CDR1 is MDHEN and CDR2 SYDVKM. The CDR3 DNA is TGTGCCAGCGGGCGCAGGGCGGTTGGCTACACCTTC. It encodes CASGRRAVGYTF.

CDR3 coding DNA: TGTGCCAGCACCCTTGGGGGGGGGTATAACATTCAGTACTTC. Translated, it gives CASTLGGGYNIQYF. The genes are TRBV7-2 and TRBJ2-4, with 7 bases aligning to TRBD2. V was pared by 7 bases and J by 7 bases, with 10 bases of the junction left unmatched. The germline V gene has CDR1 SGHTA and CDR2 FQGNSA. This CDR3 region has 14 residues.

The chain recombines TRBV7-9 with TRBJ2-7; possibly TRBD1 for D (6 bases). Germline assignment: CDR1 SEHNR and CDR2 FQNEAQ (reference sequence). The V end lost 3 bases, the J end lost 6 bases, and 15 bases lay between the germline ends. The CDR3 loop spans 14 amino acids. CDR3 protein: CASSLDSWKREQYF. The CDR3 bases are TGTGCCAGCAGCTTGGACAGTTGGAAACGCGAGCAGTACTTC.

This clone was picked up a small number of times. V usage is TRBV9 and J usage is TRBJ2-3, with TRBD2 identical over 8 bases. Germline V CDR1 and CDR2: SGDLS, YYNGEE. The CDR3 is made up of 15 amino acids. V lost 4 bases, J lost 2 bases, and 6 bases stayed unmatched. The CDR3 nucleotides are TGTGCCAGCAGCCACAGCGGGGGCATCACAGATACGCAGTATTTT. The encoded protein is CASSHSGGITDTQYF. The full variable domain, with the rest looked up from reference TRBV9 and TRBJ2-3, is DSGVTQTPKHLITATGQRVTLRCSPRSGDLSVYWYQQSLDQGLQFLIQYYNGEERAKGNILERFSAQQFPDLHSELNLSSLELGDSALYFCASSHSGGITDTQYFGPGTRLTVL.

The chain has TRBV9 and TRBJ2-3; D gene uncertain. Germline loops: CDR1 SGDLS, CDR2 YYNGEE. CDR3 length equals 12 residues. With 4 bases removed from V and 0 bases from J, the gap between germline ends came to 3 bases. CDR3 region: CASSLSTDTQYF. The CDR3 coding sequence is TGTGCCAGCAGCTTAAGCACAGATACGCAGTATTTT.

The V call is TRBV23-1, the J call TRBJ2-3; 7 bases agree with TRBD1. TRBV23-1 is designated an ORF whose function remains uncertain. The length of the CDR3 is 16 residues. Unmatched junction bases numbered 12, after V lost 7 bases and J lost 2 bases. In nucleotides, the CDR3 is TGCGCCAGCAAGCCGCCCGGGGACAGCCACACAGATACGCAGTATTTT. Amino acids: CASKPPGDSHTDTQYF.

CDR3 sequence (DNA): TGTGCCAGCAGTTTAGTCGGGTCGAACACTGAAGCTTTCTTT. This sequence encodes CASSLVGSNTEAFF. The chain uses TRBV6-5 and TRBJ1-1; unclear D gene. This CDR3 is built from 14 residues. CDR1 and CDR2 (germline): MNHEY, SVGAGI. Trimming cost V 4 bases and J 1 base, with 10 bases left between them.

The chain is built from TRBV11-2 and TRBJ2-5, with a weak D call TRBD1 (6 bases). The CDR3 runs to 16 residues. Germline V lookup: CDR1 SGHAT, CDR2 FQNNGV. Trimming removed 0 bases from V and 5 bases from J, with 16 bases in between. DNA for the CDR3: TGTGCCAGCAGCTTAGAGGGTAGAGGGGGAGACGAGACCCAGTACTTC. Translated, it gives CASSLEGRGGDETQYF.

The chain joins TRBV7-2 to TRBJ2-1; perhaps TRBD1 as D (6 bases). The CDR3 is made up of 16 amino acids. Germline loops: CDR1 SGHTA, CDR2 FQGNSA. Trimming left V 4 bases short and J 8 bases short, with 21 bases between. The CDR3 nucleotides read TGTGCCAGCAGCTCGCCGACAGGTACCCCACTTTATGAGCAGTTCTTC. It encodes CASSSPTGTPLYEQFF.

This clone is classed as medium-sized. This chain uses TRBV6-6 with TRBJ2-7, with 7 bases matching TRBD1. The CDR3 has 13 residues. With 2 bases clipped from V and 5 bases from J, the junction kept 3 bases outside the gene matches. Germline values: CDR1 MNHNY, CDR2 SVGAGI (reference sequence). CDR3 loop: CASSYLTGDEQYF. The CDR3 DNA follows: TGTGCCAGCAGTTACCTCACAGGGGACGAGCAGTACTTC.

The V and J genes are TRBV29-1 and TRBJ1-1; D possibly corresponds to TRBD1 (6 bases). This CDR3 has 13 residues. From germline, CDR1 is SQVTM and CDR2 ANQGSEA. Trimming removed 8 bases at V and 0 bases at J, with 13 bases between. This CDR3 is CSSLGGVNTEAFF. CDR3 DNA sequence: TGCAGCTCCTTAGGGGGTGTGAACACTGAAGCTTTCTTT.